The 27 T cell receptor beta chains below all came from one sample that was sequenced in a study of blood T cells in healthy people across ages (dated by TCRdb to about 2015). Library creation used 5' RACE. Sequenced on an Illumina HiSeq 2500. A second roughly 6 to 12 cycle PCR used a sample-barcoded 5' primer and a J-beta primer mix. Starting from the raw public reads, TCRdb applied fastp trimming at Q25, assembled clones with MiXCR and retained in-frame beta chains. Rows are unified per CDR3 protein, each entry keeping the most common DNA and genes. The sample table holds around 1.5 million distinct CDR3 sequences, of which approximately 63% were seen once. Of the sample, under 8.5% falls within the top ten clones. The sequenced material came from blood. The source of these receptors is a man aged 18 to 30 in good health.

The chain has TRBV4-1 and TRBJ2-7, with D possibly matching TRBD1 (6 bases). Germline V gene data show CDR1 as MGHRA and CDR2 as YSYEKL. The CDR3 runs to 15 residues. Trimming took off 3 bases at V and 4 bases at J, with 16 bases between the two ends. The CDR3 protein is CASSHPVGAIYEQYF. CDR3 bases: TGCGCCAGCAGCCACCCGGTGGGGGCCATATACGAGCAGTACTTC.

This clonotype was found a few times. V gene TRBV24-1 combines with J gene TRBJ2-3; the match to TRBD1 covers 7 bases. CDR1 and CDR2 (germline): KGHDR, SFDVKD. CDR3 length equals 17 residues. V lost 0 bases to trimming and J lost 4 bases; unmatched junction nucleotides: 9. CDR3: CATSDLNEGAASDTQYF. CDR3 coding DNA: TGTGCCACCAGTGATTTGAATGAGGGGGCGGCTTCAGATACGCAGTATTTT.

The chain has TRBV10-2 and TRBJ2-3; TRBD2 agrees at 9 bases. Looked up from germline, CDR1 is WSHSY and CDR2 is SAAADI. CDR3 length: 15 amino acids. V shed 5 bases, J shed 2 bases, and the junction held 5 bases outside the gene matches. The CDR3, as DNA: TGCGCCAGCAGTTCTAGCGGGGTCGACACAGATACGCAGTATTTT. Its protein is CASSSSGVDTDTQYF.

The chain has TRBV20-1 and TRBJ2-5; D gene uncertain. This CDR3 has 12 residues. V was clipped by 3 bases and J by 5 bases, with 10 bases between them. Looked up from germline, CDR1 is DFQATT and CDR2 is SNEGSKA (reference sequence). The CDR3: CSARTLLETQYF. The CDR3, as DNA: TGCAGTGCTAGGACCTTGTTGGAGACCCAGTACTTC.

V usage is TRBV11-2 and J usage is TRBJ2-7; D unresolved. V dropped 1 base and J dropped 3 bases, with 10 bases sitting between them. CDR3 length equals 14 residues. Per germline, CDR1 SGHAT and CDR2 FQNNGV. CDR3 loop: CASSLVWESYEQYF. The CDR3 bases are TGTGCCAGCAGCTTAGTTTGGGAAAGCTACGAGCAGTACTTC.

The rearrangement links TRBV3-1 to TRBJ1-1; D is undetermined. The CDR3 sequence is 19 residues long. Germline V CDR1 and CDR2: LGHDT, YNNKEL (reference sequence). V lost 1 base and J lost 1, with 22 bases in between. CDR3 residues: CASSQGWQSVGPRNTEAFF. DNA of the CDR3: TGTGCCAGCAGCCAAGGCTGGCAATCGGTGGGCCCGAGGAACACTGAAGCTTTCTTT.

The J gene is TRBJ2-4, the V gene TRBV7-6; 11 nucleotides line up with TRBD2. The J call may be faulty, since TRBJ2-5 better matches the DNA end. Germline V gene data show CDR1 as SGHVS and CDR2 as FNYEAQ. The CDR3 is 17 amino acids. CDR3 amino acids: CASSYLPGLADQETQYF. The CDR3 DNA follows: TGTGCCAGCAGCTACCTCCCGGGACTAGCGGACCAAGAGACCCAGTACTTC.

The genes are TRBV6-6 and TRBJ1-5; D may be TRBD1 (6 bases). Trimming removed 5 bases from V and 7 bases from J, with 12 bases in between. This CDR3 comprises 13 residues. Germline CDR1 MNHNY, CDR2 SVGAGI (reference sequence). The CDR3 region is CASSPPGVQPQHF. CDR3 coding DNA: TGTGCCAGCAGTCCCCCAGGGGTACAGCCCCAGCATTTT.

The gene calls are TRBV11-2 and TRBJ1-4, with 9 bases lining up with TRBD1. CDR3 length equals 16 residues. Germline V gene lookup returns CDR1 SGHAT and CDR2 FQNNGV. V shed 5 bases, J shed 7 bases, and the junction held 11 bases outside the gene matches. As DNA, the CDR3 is TGTGCCAGCAGCGACCCCGTTGGACAGGGGAGTGAAAAACTGTTTTTT. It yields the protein CASSDPVGQGSEKLFF.

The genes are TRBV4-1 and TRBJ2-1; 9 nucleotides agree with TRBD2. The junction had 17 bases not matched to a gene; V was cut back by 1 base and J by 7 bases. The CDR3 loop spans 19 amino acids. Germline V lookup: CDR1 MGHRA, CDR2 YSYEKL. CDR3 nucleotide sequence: TGCGCCAGCAGCCAAGTGAACATCCAGCGCGGGAGGGCCCTGAATGAGCAGTTCTTC. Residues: CASSQVNIQRGRALNEQFF.

The CDR3 coding sequence is TGTGCCAGCAGCGTAGAGGCGGGAGCAAGGTCCTACGAGCAGTTCTTC. Translating it yields CASSVEAGARSYEQFF. V is TRBV9 and J is TRBJ2-1; 7 nucleotides agree with TRBD2. The V gene end was trimmed by 0 bases and the J gene end by 10 bases; junction bases not matched to a gene: 13. The CDR3 is 16 residues long. Looked up from germline, CDR1 is SGDLS and CDR2 is YYNGEE.

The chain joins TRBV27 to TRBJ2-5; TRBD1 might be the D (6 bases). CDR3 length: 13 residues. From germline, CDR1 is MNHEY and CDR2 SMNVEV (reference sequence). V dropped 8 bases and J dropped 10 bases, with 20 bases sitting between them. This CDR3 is CASGTQGPEGQYF. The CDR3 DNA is TGTGCCAGCGGGACACAGGGCCCTGAGGGCCAGTACTTC.

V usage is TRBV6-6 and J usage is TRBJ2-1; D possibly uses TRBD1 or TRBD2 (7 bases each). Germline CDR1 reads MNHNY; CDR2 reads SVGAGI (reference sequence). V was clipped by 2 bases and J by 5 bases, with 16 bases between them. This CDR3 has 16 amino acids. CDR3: CASSYAGGAYDNEQFF. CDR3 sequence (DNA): TGTGCCAGCAGTTACGCAGGGGGGGCCTACGACAATGAGCAGTTCTTC.

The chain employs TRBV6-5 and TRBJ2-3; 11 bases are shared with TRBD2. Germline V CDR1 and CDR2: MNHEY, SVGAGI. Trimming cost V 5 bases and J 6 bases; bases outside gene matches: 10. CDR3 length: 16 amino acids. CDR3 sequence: CASSPGASGGRDTQYF. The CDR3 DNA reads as TGTGCCAGCAGTCCCGGGGCTAGCGGGGGGCGGGATACGCAGTATTTT.

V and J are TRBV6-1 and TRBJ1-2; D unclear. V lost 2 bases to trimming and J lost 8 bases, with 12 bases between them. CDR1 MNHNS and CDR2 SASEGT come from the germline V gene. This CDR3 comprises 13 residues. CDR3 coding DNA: TGTGCCAGCAGTGAAATCGCCCCGAGCGGCTACACCTTC. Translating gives CASSEIAPSGYTF.

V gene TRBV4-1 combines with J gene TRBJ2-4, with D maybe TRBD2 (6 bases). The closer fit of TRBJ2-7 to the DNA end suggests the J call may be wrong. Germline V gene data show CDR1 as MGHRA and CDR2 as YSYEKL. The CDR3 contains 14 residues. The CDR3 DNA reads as TGCGCCAGCAGCCCCCGCGGCGGGGCTAACGAGCAGTACTTC. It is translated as CASSPRGGANEQYF.

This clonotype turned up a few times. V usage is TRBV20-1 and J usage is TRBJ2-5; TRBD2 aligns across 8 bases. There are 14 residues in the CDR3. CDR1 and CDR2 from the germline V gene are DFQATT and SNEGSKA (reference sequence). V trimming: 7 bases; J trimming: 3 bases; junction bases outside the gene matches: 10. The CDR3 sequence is CSVLPFSGEETQYF. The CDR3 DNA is TGCAGTGTCCTACCTTTTAGCGGGGAAGAGACCCAGTACTTC.

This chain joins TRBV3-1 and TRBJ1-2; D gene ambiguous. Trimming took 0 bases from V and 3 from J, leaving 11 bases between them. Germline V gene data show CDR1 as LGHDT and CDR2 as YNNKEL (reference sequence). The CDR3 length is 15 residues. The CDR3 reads CASSQDWSRDYGYTF. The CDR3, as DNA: TGTGCCAGCAGCCAAGATTGGAGCAGAGACTATGGCTACACCTTC.

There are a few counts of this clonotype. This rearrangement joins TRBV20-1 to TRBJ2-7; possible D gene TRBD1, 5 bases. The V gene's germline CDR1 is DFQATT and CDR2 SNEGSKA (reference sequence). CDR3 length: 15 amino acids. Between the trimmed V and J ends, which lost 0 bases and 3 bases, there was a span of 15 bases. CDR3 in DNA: TGCAGTGCTAGAGATGTGGGGCTGGGGTTCTACGAGCAGTACTTC. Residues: CSARDVGLGFYEQYF.

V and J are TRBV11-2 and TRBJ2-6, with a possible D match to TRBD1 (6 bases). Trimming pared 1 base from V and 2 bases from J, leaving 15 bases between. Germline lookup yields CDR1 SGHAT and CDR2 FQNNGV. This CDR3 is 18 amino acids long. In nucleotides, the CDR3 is TGTGCCAGCAGCTTAGTCAGAGGGCGACAGGCTGGGGCCAACGTCCTGACTTTC. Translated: CASSLVRGRQAGANVLTF.

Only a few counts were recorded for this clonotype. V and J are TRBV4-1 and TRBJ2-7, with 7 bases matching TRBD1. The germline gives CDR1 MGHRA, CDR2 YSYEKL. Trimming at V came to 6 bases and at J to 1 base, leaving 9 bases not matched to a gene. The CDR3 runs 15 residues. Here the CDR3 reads CASSLFRDRSYEQYF. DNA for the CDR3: TGCGCCAGCAGTCTATTCCGGGACAGATCCTACGAGCAGTACTTC.

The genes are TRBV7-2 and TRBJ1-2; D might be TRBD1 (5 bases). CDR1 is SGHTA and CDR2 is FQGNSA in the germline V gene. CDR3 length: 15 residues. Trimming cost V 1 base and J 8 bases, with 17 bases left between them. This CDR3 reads CASSLVEGIVGGYTF. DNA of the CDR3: TGTGCCAGCAGCTTAGTGGAGGGGATTGTGGGGGGCTACACCTTC. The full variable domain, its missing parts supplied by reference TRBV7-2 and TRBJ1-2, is GAGVSQSPSNKVTEKGKDVELRCDPISGHTALYWYRQSLGQGLEFLIYFQGNSAPDKSGLPSDRFSAERTGGSVSTLTIQRTQQEDSAVYLCASSLVEGIVGGYTFGSGTRLTVV.

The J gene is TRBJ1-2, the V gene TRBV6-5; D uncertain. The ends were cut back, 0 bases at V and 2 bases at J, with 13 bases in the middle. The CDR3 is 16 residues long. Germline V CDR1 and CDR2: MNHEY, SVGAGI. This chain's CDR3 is CASSYSISGRNYGYTF. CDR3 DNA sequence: TGTGCCAGCAGTTACTCGATCTCTGGGCGCAACTATGGCTACACCTTC.

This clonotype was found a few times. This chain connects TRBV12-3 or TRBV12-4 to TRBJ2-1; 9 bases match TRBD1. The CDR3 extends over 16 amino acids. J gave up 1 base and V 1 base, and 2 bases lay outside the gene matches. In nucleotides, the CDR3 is TGTGCCAGCAGTTTAGGACAGGGGGGGTCCTACAATGAGCAGTTCTTC. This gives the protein CASSLGQGGSYNEQFF.

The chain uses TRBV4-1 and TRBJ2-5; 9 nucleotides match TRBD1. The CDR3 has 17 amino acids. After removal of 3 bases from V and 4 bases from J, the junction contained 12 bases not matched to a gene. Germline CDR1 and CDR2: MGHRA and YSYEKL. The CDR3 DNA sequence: TGCGCCAGCAGCCAGAATACCGTCAACAGGGGGCTAGAGACCCAGTACTTC. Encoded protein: CASSQNTVNRGLETQYF.

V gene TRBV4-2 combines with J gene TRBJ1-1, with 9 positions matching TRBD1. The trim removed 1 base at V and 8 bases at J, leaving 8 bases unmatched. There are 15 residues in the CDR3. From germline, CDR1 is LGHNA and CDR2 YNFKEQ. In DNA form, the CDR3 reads TGTGCCAGCAGCCAAGGACGTCGGGGGACAGGGGAAGCTTTCTTT. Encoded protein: CASSQGRRGTGEAFF.

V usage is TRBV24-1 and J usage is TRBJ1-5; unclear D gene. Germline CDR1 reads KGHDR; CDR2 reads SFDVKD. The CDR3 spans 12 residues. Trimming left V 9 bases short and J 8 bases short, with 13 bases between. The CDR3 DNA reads TGTGCCACCCTCCCAAGGGAAAAGCCCCAGCATTTT. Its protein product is CATLPREKPQHF.